Below, 28 T cell receptor beta chains from the same sample are listed, as sequenced in a study of blood T cell repertoires in COVID-19. Here immunoSEQ multiplex PCR was the method, and the copy in TCRdb shows in-frame clones only, minus some. The data contain more than 300,000 clones, approximately 90% of them singletons. The sample was PBMCs or T cells enriched from blood (not recorded which). The receptors were gathered from a woman under 30 who had recovered from COVID-19.

This chain joins TRBV2 and TRBJ1-5, with D possibly being TRBD1 (6 bases). Germline assignment: CDR1 SNHLY and CDR2 FYNNEI. The CDR3 length is 16 residues. The V end lost 5 bases, the J end lost 6 bases, and 20 bases lay between the germline ends. CDR3 in DNA: TGTGCCAGCAGTCTTCCAGGGACAAGAGTACGTCAGCCCCAGCATTTT. Translation gives CASSLPGTRVRQPQHF. Filled out from reference TRBV2 and TRBJ1-5, the complete variable domain reads EPEVTQTPSHQVTQMGQEVILRCVPISNHLYFYWYRQILGQKVEFLVSFYNNEISEKSEIFDDQFSVERPDGSNFTLKIRSTKLEDSAMYFCASSLPGTRVRQPQHFGDGTRLSIL.

The rearrangement uses TRBV5-6 and TRBJ1-6; the D gene is possibly TRBD1 (5 bases). The CDR3 sequence is 16 residues long. The V and J ends lost 1 base and 4 bases respectively, with 12 bases between them. The germline V gene has CDR1 SGHDT and CDR2 YYEEEE. The DNA for the CDR3 is TGTGCCAGCAGCTTGAACAGGCAGGGTTATAATTCACCCCTCCACTTT. Translation gives CASSLNRQGYNSPLHF.

The chain employs TRBV12-3 or TRBV12-4 and TRBJ1-3, with a possible D match to TRBD1 (5 bases). The CDR3 runs to 13 residues. The V end lost 6 bases, the J end lost 2 bases, and 8 bases lay between the germline ends. CDR3 amino acids: CASRPGTGNTIYF. The CDR3 nucleotides are TGTGCCAGCAGACCAGGGACTGGAAACACCATATATTTT.

The rearrangement uses TRBV7-2 and TRBJ1-2; D uncertain. The CDR3 is 13 amino acids. Per germline, CDR1 SGHTA and CDR2 FQGNSA. The ends were cut back, 5 bases at V and 5 bases at J, with 12 bases in the middle. CDR3 amino acids: CASSPQGGYGYTF. The CDR3 DNA follows: TGTGCCAGCAGCCCACAAGGAGGGTATGGCTACACCTTC.

The genes are TRBV5-4 and TRBJ1-2, with D possibly being TRBD1 (6 bases). V lost 0 bases and J lost 8, with 14 bases in between. Per the germline V gene, CDR1 is SGHNT and CDR2 is YYREEE (reference sequence). This CDR3 has 14 amino acids. The DNA of the CDR3 is TGTGCCAGCAGCTTGGGTAACAGGGCAGAAGGCTACACCTTC. This codes for CASSLGNRAEGYTF.

This chain joins TRBV6-5 and TRBJ2-3; 9 bases are a match to TRBD1. V shed 6 bases and J 2 bases; nucleotides not matched to a gene: 6. CDR3 length: 15 residues. Germline CDR1 is MNHEY and CDR2 is SVGAGI. The CDR3 protein is CASSSDRGLTDTQYF. The CDR3 nucleotides read TGTGCCAGCAGCTCGGACAGGGGACTCACAGATACGCAGTATTTT.

The V gene is TRBV28, the J gene TRBJ2-7, with D possibly TRBD1 on 5 matching bases. The V and J ends lost 3 bases and 3 bases respectively, with 12 bases between them. The CDR3 totals 14 residues. Germline assignment: CDR1 MDHEN and CDR2 SYDVKM. This CDR3 reads CASSFGRVGYEQYF. In DNA, the CDR3 is TGTGCCAGCAGTTTTGGCAGGGTGGGCTACGAGCAGTACTTC.

This rearrangement joins TRBV7-3 to TRBJ1-2; TRBD1 agrees at 10 bases. V lost 5 bases and J lost 5; bases outside the gene matches: 2. CDR1 SGHTA and CDR2 FQGTGA come from the germline V gene. The CDR3 has 13 residues. The CDR3 region is CASSAGQGYGYTF. In nucleotides, the CDR3 is TGTGCCAGCAGCGCGGGACAGGGGTATGGCTACACCTTC.

The CDR3 region has the DNA TGTGCCACCAGCGCCCGAGGGACAGGGGATTCACCCCTCCACTTT. This encodes CATSARGTGDSPLHF. This chain connects TRBV15 to TRBJ1-6; 10 nucleotides line up with TRBD1. Looked up from germline, CDR1 is LNHNV and CDR2 is YYDKDF (reference sequence). Losses at the gene ends were 5 bases for V and 8 bases for J; bases not matched to a gene: 6. The length of the CDR3 is 15 residues.

This clone showed up just once. The gene calls are TRBV4-2 and TRBJ2-1; 8 bases agree with TRBD1. The length of the CDR3 is 15 residues. Per the germline V gene, CDR1 is LGHNA and CDR2 is YNFKEQ. Trimming at V came to 4 bases and at J to 0 bases, leaving 2 bases not matched to a gene. DNA for the CDR3: TGTGCCAGCAGCCGTGACAGGGGCTCCTACAATGAGCAGTTCTTC. Its protein product is CASSRDRGSYNEQFF.

The chain combines TRBV5-1 with TRBJ1-2, with no clear D. This CDR3 contains 14 residues. The germline CDR1 and CDR2 sequences are SGHRS and YFSETQ. With 4 bases removed from V and 6 bases from J, the gap between germline ends came to 16 bases. The chain's CDR3 is CASSPTRGEDGYTF. The CDR3 DNA follows: TGCGCCAGCAGCCCCACGCGAGGAGAGGATGGCTACACCTTC.

V gene TRBV5-8 combines with J gene TRBJ2-7; D remains ambiguous. This CDR3 region has 15 residues. V lost 1 base and J lost 4, with 15 bases in between. Germline V gene lookup returns CDR1 SGHTS and CDR2 YDEGEE. This chain's CDR3 is CASSLYLESNYEQYF. The CDR3 DNA is TGTGCCAGCAGCTTGTACTTAGAGAGCAATTACGAGCAGTACTTC. Together with reference TRBV5-8 and TRBJ2-7, the CDR3 gives the full variable domain: EAGVTQSPTHLIKTRGQQATLRCSPISGHTSVYWYQQALGLGLQFLLWYDEGEERNRGNFPPRFSGRQFPNYSSELNVNALELEDSALYLCASSLYLESNYEQYFGPGTRLTVT.

This rearrangement joins TRBV15 to TRBJ2-1, with 8 positions matching TRBD2. Looked up from germline, CDR1 is LNHNV and CDR2 is YYDKDF (reference sequence). After removal of 0 bases from V and 7 bases from J, the junction contained 14 bases not matched to a gene. CDR3 length: 18 residues. The CDR3 sequence is CATSRDLAGGPLPNEQFF. CDR3 coding DNA: TGTGCCACCAGCAGAGATCTTGCGGGGGGCCCCCTACCGAATGAGCAGTTCTTC.

The V call is TRBV6-2 or TRBV6-3, the J call TRBJ2-3; 9 bases agree with TRBD2. Germline V gene lookup returns CDR1 MNHEY and CDR2 SVGEGT. The V and J ends lost 1 base and 4 bases, in that order; junction bases with no gene match: 9. CDR3 length: 17 amino acids. The CDR3 protein is CASSYWTSASRSDTQYF. In DNA, the CDR3 is TGTGCCAGCAGTTACTGGACTAGCGCTTCTCGATCAGATACGCAGTATTTT.

The chain is built from TRBV2 and TRBJ1-6, with 7 bases matching TRBD1. CDR3 length: 14 amino acids. Per the germline V gene, CDR1 is SNHLY and CDR2 is FYNNEI. Trimming removed 5 bases from V and 4 bases from J; junction bases left unmatched: 2. The CDR3, as DNA: TGTGCCAGCAGTCGGGACAGATATAATTCACCCCTCCACTTT. Translation gives CASSRDRYNSPLHF.

The chain links TRBV6-2 or TRBV6-3 to TRBJ1-5, with D unresolved. V lost 4 bases and J lost 9, with 7 bases in between. CDR1 is MNHEY, CDR2 SVGEGT, per germline. The CDR3 contains 11 residues. CDR3 DNA: TGTGCCAGCAGTTTAGATGGGCCCCAGCATTTT. It yields the protein CASSLDGPQHF.

The genes are TRBV5-4 and TRBJ1-1; 7 positions agree with TRBD1. Unmatched junction bases numbered 8, after V lost 2 bases and J lost 4 bases. CDR1 and CDR2 from the germline V gene are SGHNT and YYREEE (reference sequence). The length of the CDR3 is 15 residues. CDR3 amino acids: CASSFVGSGGTEAFF. In DNA form, the CDR3 reads TGTGCCAGCAGCTTTGTCGGTTCAGGGGGCACTGAAGCTTTCTTT. The whole variable domain, filled in from reference TRBV5-4 and TRBJ1-1, reads ETGVTQSPTHLIKTRGQQVTLRCSSQSGHNTVSWYQQALGQGPQFIFQYYREEENGRGNFPPRFSGLQFPNYSSELNVNALELDDSALYLCASSFVGSGGTEAFFGQGTRLTVV.

The rearrangement joins TRBV3-1 (or the pseudogene TRBV3-2) to TRBJ1-1; D is uncertain. V lost 5 bases to trimming and J lost 4 bases, with 14 bases between them. Germline V CDR1 and CDR2: LGHDT, YNNKEL (reference sequence). The CDR3 extends over 14 amino acids. DNA for the CDR3: TGTGCCAGCAGCTTGGCGGAGGGAGTCACTGAAGCTTTCTTT. Residues: CASSLAEGVTEAFF.

V gene TRBV5-4 combines with J gene TRBJ1-2; unclear D gene. The ends were cut back, 0 bases at V and 0 bases at J, with 9 bases in the middle. This CDR3 spans 15 amino acids. Germline V gene lookup returns CDR1 SGHNT and CDR2 YYREEE (reference sequence). The CDR3 region has the DNA TGTGCCAGCAGCTTGGTGGGCAGACCTAACTATGGCTACACCTTC. This sequence encodes CASSLVGRPNYGYTF.

The rearrangement uses TRBV10-3 and TRBJ2-7, with TRBD1 matching 11 bases. This CDR3 has 15 residues. CDR1 and CDR2 (germline): ENHRY, SYGVKD. Losses at the gene ends were 3 bases for V and 4 bases for J; bases not matched to a gene: 5. In DNA form, the CDR3 reads TGTGCCATCAGTGACGCCGGGACAGGGGGTTACGAGCAGTACTTC. It yields the protein CAISDAGTGGYEQYF.

The chain employs TRBV27 and TRBJ2-6; unclear D gene. Germline lookup yields CDR1 MNHEY and CDR2 SMNVEV (reference sequence). Trimming took off 6 bases at V and 1 base at J, with 7 bases between the two ends. The CDR3 loop spans 14 amino acids. For the CDR3, the DNA is TGTGCCAGCAGCCCCGGGTCTGGGGCCAACGTCCTGACTTTC. Encoded protein: CASSPGSGANVLTF.

The V and J genes are TRBV18 and TRBJ2-3; TRBD1 matches 8 bases. The germline gives CDR1 KGHSH, CDR2 LQKENI. This CDR3 has 14 amino acids. V shed 8 bases, J shed 3 bases, and the junction held 7 bases outside the gene matches. DNA of the CDR3: TGTGCCAGCCTTACAGGGGGTGGTACAGATACGCAGTATTTT. Protein: CASLTGGGTDTQYF.

This chain uses TRBV18 with TRBJ2-2; D is ambiguous. Germline lookup yields CDR1 KGHSH and CDR2 LQKENI. The ends were cut back, 8 bases at V and 3 bases at J, with 13 bases in the middle. The CDR3 has 14 amino acids. The CDR3 coding sequence is TGTGCCAGCCTCACCCTTACAGACACCGGGGAGCTGTTTTTT. This translates into CASLTLTDTGELFF.

The chain recombines TRBV7-9 with TRBJ1-4; 10 nucleotides line up with TRBD1. Trimming removed 3 bases from V and 11 bases from J; junction bases left unmatched: 6. Germline CDR1 is SEHNR and CDR2 is FQNEAQ (reference sequence). The CDR3 runs 14 residues. CDR3 nucleotides: TGTGCCAGCAGCTTGACAGGGGGCGCGGATAAACTGTTTTTT. It specifies CASSLTGGADKLFF. The whole variable domain, remainder taken from reference TRBV7-9 and TRBJ1-4, is DTGVSQNPRHKITKRGQNVTFRCDPISEHNRLYWYRQTLGQGPEFLTYFQNEAQLEKSRLLSDRFSAERPKGSFSTLEIQRTEQGDSAMYLCASSLTGGADKLFFGSGTQLSVL.

The chain combines TRBV28 with TRBJ1-1; a weak D match, TRBD1 (5 bases). Germline CDR1 reads MDHEN; CDR2 reads SYDVKM. The CDR3 has 13 residues. V shed 6 bases and J shed 4 bases, with 12 bases lying between them. In nucleotides, the CDR3 is TGTGCCAGCAGCGAACGTAGGGGCACTGAAGCTTTCTTT. Translating gives CASSERRGTEAFF.

This clone has a single count. The chain has TRBV30 and TRBJ1-4, with TRBD1 matching over 7 bases. The CDR3 loop spans 15 amino acids. The J segment lost 6 bases and the V segment lost 5 bases, leaving 12 bases of the junction unmatched. The V gene's germline CDR1 is GTSNPN and CDR2 SVGIG (reference sequence). Here the CDR3 reads CAWEGRGYTYEKLFF. The CDR3 nucleotides read TGTGCCTGGGAGGGCAGGGGGTACACCTATGAAAAACTGTTTTTT.

CDR3 residues: CATQREGSPLHF. The CDR3 coding sequence is TGTGCCACGCAAAGGGAGGGTTCACCCCTCCACTTT. This sequence joins TRBV15 and TRBJ1-6, with D unresolved. The V gene lost 9 bases and the J gene lost 9 bases, with 12 bases spanning the gap. Germline V lookup: CDR1 LNHNV, CDR2 YYDKDF (reference sequence). CDR3 length: 12 residues.

This rearrangement joins TRBV5-1 to TRBJ1-1, with unresolved D. Germline CDR1 and CDR2: SGHRS and YFSETQ. V lost 2 bases, J lost 1 base, and 9 bases lay in between. There are 14 residues in the CDR3. CDR3 nucleotides: TGCGCCAGCAGCTTTGAGGGAAGGAACACTGAAGCTTTCTTT. Amino acids: CASSFEGRNTEAFF.